A selection of T cell receptor beta chains follows, all from one sample in a study of identifying expanded T cells in peripheral blood. TCRdb keeps only in-frame clones here, not all; method: immunoSEQ multiplex PCR. The sample contains 84,000 or so clones, 85% to 90% of which appear only once. The source material was blood. Every receptor here comes from a person aged 18 to 75 in good health. Both conserved end residues are part of each CDR3. A D gene is named only where the DNA matches it firmly.

D gene: TRBD1
V gene: TRBV19
CDR3 protein: CASSMGTVLMNTEAFF

D gene: TRBD2
V gene: TRBV19
CDR3 protein: CASSRGLAGGAFADTQYF

D gene: NA
V gene: TRBV7-2
CDR3 protein: CASSFWREAVTEAFF

D gene: NA
V gene: TRBV2
CDR3 protein: CASRLEMVNQPQHF

D gene: NA
V gene: TRBV5-6
CDR3 protein: CASSSGKSSGNTIYF

D gene: TRBD1
V gene: TRBV6-4
CDR3 protein: CASKNTGTGEAFF

D gene: TRBD1
V gene: TRBV6-1
CDR3 protein: CASRGQGGNTIYF

D gene: NA
V gene: TRBV14
CDR3 protein: CASSQINEQFF

D gene: TRBD1
V gene: TRBV4-1
CDR3 protein: CASSQVPDHTGGIVNEQFF

D gene: NA
V gene: TRBV11-3
CDR3 protein: CASSWIDYEQYF

D gene: TRBD1
V gene: TRBV5-1
CDR3 protein: CASSPGQVSYNEQFF

D gene: NA
V gene: TRBV5-1
CDR3 protein: CATHPGGAATNEKLFF

D gene: NA
V gene: TRBV10-1
CDR3 protein: CASGKSGTGELFF

D gene: NA
V gene: TRBV21-1
CDR3 protein: CASRRTSGHDTGELFF

D gene: TRBD2
V gene: TRBV5-1
CDR3 protein: CASSLEGLAGVNEQFF

D gene: NA
V gene: TRBV4-1
CDR3 protein: CASSQDSETQYF

D gene: TRBD2
V gene: TRBV5-1
CDR3 protein: CASSLIAGVNNEQFF

D gene: NA
V gene: TRBV2
CDR3 protein: CASSVRLAPGELFF

D gene: NA
V gene: TRBV7-6
CDR3 protein: CASSLPIGGGELFF

D gene: TRBD1
V gene: TRBV7-9
CDR3 protein: CASSLDRGEGQPQHF

D gene: NA
V gene: TRBV5-1
CDR3 protein: CASSLYVRNNEQFF

D gene: TRBD2
V gene: TRBV6-1
CDR3 protein: CASSERGAYNEQFF

D gene: TRBD2
V gene: TRBV6-1
CDR3 protein: CASSVLAGADTDTQYF

D gene: NA
V gene: TRBV19
CDR3 protein: CASSISGAFYGYTF

D gene: TRBD1
V gene: TRBV6-1
CDR3 protein: CASRGQGYNEQFF